A single sample is the source of the 9 T cell receptor beta chains below, sequenced in a study of cytomegalovirus exposure and HLA in healthy donors. The PCR used 60 Vbeta and 13 Jbeta primers. Here immunoSEQ multiplex PCR was the method, and the copy in TCRdb shows in-frame clones only, minus some. The repertoire shows 200,000 to 250,000 clones; the top ten hold roughly 1.2%. Sequences were obtained from PBMCs. These receptors were taken from a girl between 2 and 10 years old in good health and CMV-seropositive.

The V and J genes are TRBV7-9 and TRBJ2-1; 11 bases are a match to TRBD2. V shed 2 bases and J 4 bases; nucleotides not matched to a gene: 4. Germline V gene sequence: CDR1 SEHNR, CDR2 FQNEAQ (reference sequence). The CDR3 length is 16 residues. Here the CDR3 DNA reads TGTGCCAGCAGCTTATCGGGGACTAGCGGTTACAATGAGCAGTTCTTC. This codes for CASSLSGTSGYNEQFF.

This rearrangement joins TRBV9 to TRBJ1-5; 8 bases align to TRBD1. In germline, CDR1 is SGDLS, CDR2 YYNGEE. V trimming: 3 bases; J trimming: 2 bases; junction bases outside the gene matches: 1. The CDR3 runs 14 residues. The CDR3 coding sequence is TGTGCCAGCAGCGCAGGGGGCGGCAATCAGCCCCAGCATTTT. Translation gives CASSAGGGNQPQHF.

This rearrangement joins TRBV28 to TRBJ1-1; 9 nucleotides align to TRBD1. This CDR3 has 14 residues. Germline CDR1 and CDR2: MDHEN and SYDVKM. V lost 7 bases and J lost 4; bases outside the gene matches: 7. The CDR3 loop reads CASNYRGQGTEAFF. In nucleotides, the CDR3 is TGTGCCAGCAACTACAGGGGGCAGGGCACTGAAGCTTTCTTT.

The genes are TRBV27 and TRBJ2-7; TRBD2 matches 9 bases. Unmatched junction bases numbered 6, after V lost 4 bases and J lost 2 bases. The CDR3 runs 15 residues. CDR1 and CDR2 from the germline V gene are MNHEY and SMNVEV (reference sequence). The CDR3 sequence is CASSSGLASTYEQYF. The CDR3 nucleotides read TGTGCCAGCAGTTCCGGACTAGCGAGCACCTACGAGCAGTACTTC.

As to this clone: Lacking the conserved final phenylalanine or tryptophan, this CDR3 likely reflects a read error. The limits of the CDR3 on the DNA are not certain, so only TCRdb's listed CDR3 is given. The chain joins TRBV6-1 to TRBJ2-7; the table's D call, TRBD2, was not checked against the DNA. CDR1 and CDR2 (germline): MNHNS, SASEGT. The CDR3 numbers 13 amino acids, ends counted. CDR3 in amino acids: CASSRLAGDPIGL.

CDR3 region: CASRLAGDYEQYF. The DNA of the CDR3 is TGTGCCAGCCGACTAGCGGGAGACTACGAGCAGTACTTC. The chain is built from TRBV6-1 and TRBJ2-7; 12 bases agree with TRBD2. This CDR3 spans 13 amino acids. V trimming: 8 bases; J trimming: 3 bases; junction bases outside the gene matches: 2. Germline V gives CDR1 MNHNS, CDR2 SASEGT.

This chain links TRBV25-1 with TRBJ2-1; D is uncertain. There are 11 residues in the CDR3. The germline gives CDR1 MGHDK, CDR2 SYGVNS. Trimming shortened V by 3 bases and J by 7 bases, and 4 bases separated the two germline ends. In DNA form, the CDR3 reads TGTGCCAGCAGTGACTTTAATGAGCAGTTCTTC. It encodes CASSDFNEQFF.

This chain joins TRBV5-6 and TRBJ1-5; D gene ambiguous. The CDR3 has 13 amino acids. V shed 2 bases and J shed 5 bases, with 8 bases lying between them. Germline CDR1 SGHDT, CDR2 YYEEEE. The CDR3 region has the DNA TGTGCCAGCAGCTTTTTTCCGGATCAGCCCCAGCATTTT. Amino acid sequence: CASSFFPDQPQHF.

The rearrangement links TRBV10-1 to TRBJ1-2; TRBD1 might be the D (5 bases). The V end lost 4 bases, the J end lost 5 bases, and 11 bases lay between the germline ends. The CDR3 has 13 amino acids. Germline loops: CDR1 WNHNN, CDR2 SYGVQD (reference sequence). DNA for the CDR3: TGCGCCAGCAGTGGGACACAGGATTATGGCTACACCTTC. It is translated as CASSGTQDYGYTF.